The 21 T cell receptor beta chains presented below share a single source sample, sequenced in a study of blood T cell repertoires in COVID-19 (TCRdb year 2020). The library came from the immunoSEQ multiplex PCR assay. TCRdb retrieved this table from immuneACCESS and kept in-frame rearrangements only. Not all clones are present; in checked studies, unresolved V genes account for under half, and no reason is known for the remainder. This sample has over 85,000 clones in its table, and roughly 88% of those were observed once. Roughly 8.7% of the sample is taken by the ten largest. Sequenced input: peripheral blood. The receptors originated from a woman aged 70-85 years with acute or convalescent COVID-19.

V and J are TRBV7-6 and TRBJ2-5; 9 nucleotides agree with TRBD1. Per the germline V gene, CDR1 is SGHVS and CDR2 is FNYEAQ. CDR3 size: 15 residues. V shed 4 bases, J shed 5 bases, and the junction held 8 bases outside the gene matches. This CDR3 is CASSSRTGVLETQYF. CDR3 nucleotide sequence: TGTGCCAGCAGCTCGCGGACAGGGGTTTTGGAGACCCAGTACTTC.

This chain joins TRBV18 and TRBJ2-5; TRBD1 aligns across 7 bases. This CDR3 has 13 amino acids. CDR1 KGHSH and CDR2 LQKENI come from the germline V gene. V dropped 5 bases and J dropped 2; count of bases not matched to a gene: 2. The CDR3 is CASSRGQQETQYF. The DNA for the CDR3 is TGTGCCAGCTCAAGGGGACAGCAAGAGACCCAGTACTTC.

This chain links TRBV25-1 with TRBJ1-6, with 7 bases identical to TRBD1. V shed 7 bases, J shed 7 bases, and the junction held 7 bases outside the gene matches. This CDR3 is built from 14 residues. Germline CDR1 reads MGHDK; CDR2 reads SYGVNS. The CDR3 nucleotides are TGTGCCAGCATCCCCAGGGGGGCCAATTCACCCCTCCACTTT. Translation: CASIPRGANSPLHF.

The count of this clone is one. V gene TRBV28 combines with J gene TRBJ1-2; TRBD1 agrees at 9 bases. J was trimmed by 7 bases and V by 7 bases; bases with no gene match: 13. The CDR3 sequence is 15 residues long. CDR1 is MDHEN, CDR2 SYDVKM, per germline. CDR3 bases: TGTGCCAGCACCATGGGACAGGGTTGGTTTACTGGCTACACCTTC. Translated: CASTMGQGWFTGYTF.

This sequence joins TRBV4-1 and TRBJ2-7; 7 bases line up with TRBD1. The CDR3 spans 14 residues. Looked up from germline, CDR1 is MGHRA and CDR2 is YSYEKL. The trim removed 4 bases at V and 0 bases at J, leaving 3 bases unmatched. CDR3 amino acids: CASSLGDSSYEQYF. The CDR3 DNA follows: TGCGCCAGCAGCCTGGGGGACAGCTCCTACGAGCAGTACTTC.

V gene TRBV4-2 combines with J gene TRBJ1-4, with D possibly matching TRBD1 (6 bases). The V end lost 1 base, the J end lost 4 bases, and 10 bases lay between the germline ends. The CDR3 totals 15 residues. CDR1 and CDR2 from the germline V gene are LGHNA and YNFKEQ. The CDR3 coding sequence is TGTGCCAGCAGCCAAGCACAGGGCTATAATGAAAAACTGTTTTTT. Amino acids: CASSQAQGYNEKLFF.

The chain carries TRBV5-5 and TRBJ2-3; 9 bases line up with TRBD2. The CDR3 spans 15 residues. The germline gives CDR1 SGHKS, CDR2 YYEKEE (reference sequence). After removal of 0 bases from V and 1 base from J, the junction contained 0 bases not matched to a gene. The CDR3 sequence: CASSLGGGGTDTQYF. CDR3 DNA sequence: TGTGCCAGCAGCTTGGGCGGGGGGGGCACAGATACGCAGTATTTT. Filled out from reference TRBV5-5 and TRBJ2-3, the complete variable domain reads DAGVTQSPTHLIKTRGQQVTLRCSPISGHKSVSWYQQVLGQGPQFIFQYYEKEERGRGNFPDRFSARQFPNYSSELNVNALLLGDSALYLCASSLGGGGTDTQYFGPGTRLTVL.

The sample holds a few counts of this clone. The chain joins TRBV28 to TRBJ1-2; D possibly corresponds to TRBD1 (6 bases). CDR1 and CDR2 from the germline V gene are MDHEN and SYDVKM. The CDR3 runs to 18 residues. V was clipped by 4 bases and J by 0 bases, with 21 bases between them. CDR3 in amino acids: CASSSQSLTGSTNYGYTF. In nucleotides, the CDR3 is TGTGCCAGCAGTTCCCAAAGTTTGACAGGATCCACTAACTATGGCTACACCTTC.

V usage is TRBV29-1 and J usage is TRBJ2-3; D unresolved. The germline V and J ends were trimmed by 3 bases and 1 base, with 5 bases remaining between them. The CDR3 runs to 12 residues. CDR1 is SQVTM and CDR2 is ANQGSEA in the germline V gene. In nucleotides, the CDR3 is TGCAGCGTTGATGCGGGCACAGATACGCAGTATTTT. This sequence encodes CSVDAGTDTQYF.

The rearrangement uses TRBV21-1 and TRBJ1-6; the table gives TRBD1 as D, unverified against the DNA. TRBV21-1 is reported as a pseudogene. There are 16 residues in the CDR3. The CDR3 coding sequence is TGTGCCACAACAGGGATCGTCTCAGACTATAATTCACCCCTCCACTTT. Its protein product is CATTGIVSDYNSPLHF.

The rearrangement uses TRBV6-6 and TRBJ2-1; 8 bases agree with TRBD1. Per the germline V gene, CDR1 is MNHNY and CDR2 is SVGAGI (reference sequence). The ends lost 5 bases at V and 0 bases at J; junction bases unmatched: 3. There are 15 residues in the CDR3. The CDR3 protein is CASSQTGGSYNEQFF. CDR3 nucleotides: TGTGCCAGCAGTCAAACAGGGGGCTCCTACAATGAGCAGTTCTTC.

The CDR3 protein is CASSPSGGTDTQYF. For the CDR3, the DNA is TGTGCCAGCAGTCCTAGCGGGGGCACAGATACGCAGTATTTT. The genes are TRBV7-9 and TRBJ2-3, with 9 bases matching TRBD2. V was pared by 6 bases and J by 1 base, with 2 bases of the junction left unmatched. Looked up from germline, CDR1 is SEHNR and CDR2 is FQNEAQ (reference sequence). The CDR3 totals 14 residues.

J is TRBJ2-5 and V is TRBV7-8; tentative D call: TRBD1 (5 bases). The CDR3 is 14 residues long. CDR1 SGHVS and CDR2 FQNEAQ come from the germline V gene. V was shortened by 5 bases and J by 5 bases, with 15 bases between the two germline ends. The CDR3 DNA reads as TGTGCCAGCAGCCCCGGCGCAGGGTATGAGACCCAGTACTTC. This encodes CASSPGAGYETQYF.

The J gene is TRBJ2-7, the V gene TRBV19; 8 bases match TRBD1. Looked up from germline, CDR1 is LNHDA and CDR2 is SQIVND (reference sequence). V lost 0 bases to trimming and J lost 1 base; unmatched junction nucleotides: 8. The CDR3 is made up of 17 amino acids. CDR3 in amino acids: CASSIDLGTGLSYEQYF. The DNA of the CDR3 is TGTGCCAGTAGTATAGATTTGGGGACAGGCTTGTCCTACGAGCAGTACTTC.

The CDR3 bases are TGTGCCAGCAGCCAGGACCCGGGGAGTGAGCAGTTCTTC. Translation gives CASSQDPGSEQFF. This chain links TRBV11-2 with TRBJ2-1, with D perhaps matching TRBD2 (5 bases). The CDR3 is 13 amino acids. With 5 bases removed from V and 9 bases from J, the gap between germline ends came to 14 bases. Germline values: CDR1 SGHAT, CDR2 FQNNGV.

The gene calls are TRBV5-4 and TRBJ2-3; unclear D gene. Germline assignment: CDR1 SGHNT and CDR2 YYREEE (reference sequence). CDR3 length equals 13 residues. V lost 0 bases, J lost 2 bases, and 4 bases lay in between. The CDR3 here is CASSLGNTDTQYF. The CDR3 DNA reads TGTGCCAGCAGCTTGGGTAACACAGATACGCAGTATTTT.

The chain uses TRBV28 and TRBJ1-2; tentative D call: TRBD1 (5 bases). Trimming took off 6 bases at V and 9 bases at J, with 23 bases between the two ends. The CDR3 is 15 amino acids. Germline CDR1 is MDHEN and CDR2 is SYDVKM. CDR3 protein: CASRPWGASRSSYTF. CDR3 DNA: TGTGCCAGCAGACCCTGGGGCGCATCGAGGTCTAGCTACACCTTC.

In this sample, this clone turned up a few times. J is TRBJ2-7 and V is TRBV4-1; possibly TRBD1 for D (5 bases). This CDR3 has 16 residues. The ends were cut back, 4 bases at V and 3 bases at J, with 19 bases in the middle. Germline assignment: CDR1 MGHRA and CDR2 YSYEKL. DNA for the CDR3: TGCGCCAGCAGCCTCGTCCCCGTTGGAAGGGGCTACGAGCAGTACTTC. Protein sequence: CASSLVPVGRGYEQYF.

The V call is TRBV7-8, the J call TRBJ2-3; possible D gene TRBD2, 5 bases. This CDR3 is built from 14 residues. CDR1 is SGHVS and CDR2 is FQNEAQ in the germline V gene. The germline V and J ends were trimmed by 5 bases and 4 bases, with 13 bases remaining between them. This CDR3 reads CASSPIDSADTQYF. The CDR3 coding sequence is TGTGCCAGCAGCCCTATAGATAGCGCAGATACGCAGTATTTT.

V and J are TRBV2 and TRBJ1-6; 7 bases match TRBD1. CDR3 length equals 15 residues. Unmatched junction bases numbered 7, after V lost 6 bases and J lost 5 bases. Germline CDR1 reads SNHLY; CDR2 reads FYNNEI. The CDR3 DNA follows: TGTGCCAGCAGAGCTGGGACAGATAATAATTCACCCCTCCACTTT. This encodes CASRAGTDNNSPLHF.

The V gene is TRBV20-1, the J gene TRBJ1-5, with D perhaps matching TRBD1 (6 bases). Trimming pared 3 bases from V and 3 bases from J, leaving 12 bases between. This CDR3 is 14 amino acids long. The germline gives CDR1 DFQATT, CDR2 SNEGSKA (reference sequence). CDR3 sequence: CSASHGGINQPQHF. The CDR3 DNA reads as TGCAGTGCTAGTCATGGGGGCATCAATCAGCCCCAGCATTTT.